The source of this TCR beta chain is a study of naive and memory T cell subsets. Broader study findings: Clonotypes here are unpaired alpha or beta chain sequences. Naive repertoires, especially CD8, held a few larger clonotypes, possibly memory cells re-expressing CD45RA. Over 95% of naive TCR sequences appeared only once after error correction, unlike memory subsets.

Two oligonucleotides, mixed equimolar, formed the beta constant-region primer covering TRBC1 and TRBC2. Four rounds of PCR amplified the ligated cDNA using nested alpha and beta constant-region primers plus SP2. In TCRdb, the UMI-ligation and nested PCR reads were re-called with MiXCR into one record per CDR3 protein. The repertoire holds around 160,000 distinct CDR3 sequences, 22% seen once, with roughly 0.1% in the top ten. In regard to this clonotype: Its antigen is not identified.

This CDR3 spans 20 amino acids. Germline V CDR1 and CDR2: MNHEY, SVGAGI. The V gene end was trimmed by 0 bases and the J gene end by 1 base; junction bases not matched to a gene: 16. This clonotype originated in a human donor in good health. Sequencing used naive CD4+ T cells from blood. The genes are TRBV6-5 and TRBJ1-1; 8 bases map to TRBD1. For the CDR3, the DNA is TGTGCCAGCAGTTACTCCCCCCTAAACCGAGGACAGGGTACGAACACTGAAGCTTTCTTT. It yields the protein CASSYSPLNRGQGTNTEAFF.